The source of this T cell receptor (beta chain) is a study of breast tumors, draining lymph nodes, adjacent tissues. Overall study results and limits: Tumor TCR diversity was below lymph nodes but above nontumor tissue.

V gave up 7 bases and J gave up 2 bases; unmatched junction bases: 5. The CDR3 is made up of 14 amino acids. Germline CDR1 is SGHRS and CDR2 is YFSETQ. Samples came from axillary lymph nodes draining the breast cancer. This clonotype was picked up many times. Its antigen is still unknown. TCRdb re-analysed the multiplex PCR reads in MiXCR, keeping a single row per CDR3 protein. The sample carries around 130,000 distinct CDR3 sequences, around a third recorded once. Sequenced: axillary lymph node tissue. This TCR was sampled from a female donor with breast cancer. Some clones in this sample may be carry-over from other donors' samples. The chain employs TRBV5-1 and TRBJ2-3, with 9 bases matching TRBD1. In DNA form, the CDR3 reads TGCGCCAGCCGGGACAGGGCTCACACAGATACGCAGTATTTT. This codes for CASRDRAHTDTQYF.